This T cell receptor (beta chain) originates from a study of siplizumab effects on memory and regulatory T cells. The CDR3 is 13 amino acids. V lost 5 bases to trimming and J lost 2 bases, with 9 bases between them. Germline V CDR1 and CDR2: MNHEY, SVGAGI. Libraries were prepared by immunoSEQ multiplex PCR; TCRdb keeps only in-frame clonotypes and omits some of them. The table includes 85,000 to 90,000 clones, around 90% detected once. Sequences were obtained from CD4+ T cells sorted from blood. The clonotype comes from a human donor in good health. This chain uses TRBV6-5 with TRBJ1-1; D gene unclear. CDR3 sequence: CASSRWGNTEAFF. CDR3 DNA: TGTGCCAGCAGTCGGTGGGGAAACACTGAAGCTTTCTTT.